This is a list of T cell receptor beta chains from one sample in a study of cytomegalovirus exposure and HLA in healthy donors. Profiled with immunoSEQ multiplex PCR; TCRdb holds only in-frame clones, not every one. The sample lists about 120,000 clones, 81% occurring once. Sequences were obtained from PBMCs. Receptors were obtained from a man aged 35 to 55 in good health and CMV-seronegative. CDR3s include the opening cysteine and the closing phenylalanine or tryptophan. A D gene is named only where the DNA matches it firmly. The size field is filled for only some rows; it gives once, few, many or a size class.

D	V	J	length	size	DNA	CDR3
-	TRBV5-1	TRBJ2-7	14	-	TGCGCCAGCGGCCAGGCACCCCCGGCCTACGAGCAGTACTTC	CASGQAPPAYEQYF
-	TRBV10-2	TRBJ1-5	14	-	TGCGCCAGCAGTGAGTCGGCCTCAGACTTGCCCCAGCATTTT	CASSESASDLPQHF
-	TRBV7-9	TRBJ1-1	15	-	TGTTCCAGCAGCATCTCACCTAGTCAGAACACTGAAGCTTTCTTT	CSSSISPSQNTEAFF
TRBD1	TRBV19	TRBJ2-2	16	-	TGTGCCAGTAAAACTGGGACAGGGCGTGGTGACGGGGAGCTGTTTTTT	CASKTGTGRGDGELFF
TRBD1	TRBV18	TRBJ1-2	13	-	TGTGCCAGCAAAGACAGGGAAGGAGATGGCTACACCTTC	CASKDREGDGYTF
TRBD1	TRBV30	TRBJ2-3	12	-	TGTGCCTGGGACAGGGTCCGAGATACGCAGTATTTT	CAWDRVRDTQYF
TRBD1	TRBV27	TRBJ2-7	15	-	TGTGCCAGCAGTCCGAACCGGGACAGGACCTACGAGCAGTACTTC	CASSPNRDRTYEQYF
TRBD1	TRBV25-1	TRBJ1-1	15	-	TGTGCCAGCAGTGAATTCACAGGGGGGGGCACTGAAGCTTTCTTT	CASSEFTGGGTEAFF
TRBD2	TRBV4-3	TRBJ2-1	13	-	TGCGCCAGCAGCCAAGTGGCGGGGGGGCGGCAGTTCTTC	CASSQVAGGRQFF
TRBD2	TRBV4-3	TRBJ2-3	18	-	TGCGCCAGCAGCCTGACCTCGGGACTAGCGGGGGGACGGGATACGCAGTATTTT	CASSLTSGLAGGRDTQYF
-	TRBV27	TRBJ2-7	14	-	TGTGCCAGCAGTCTAGGACGGACTTCCTACGAGCAGTACTTC	CASSLGRTSYEQYF
-	TRBV21-1	TRBJ2-2	17	-	TGTGCCAGCAGCAAAAAGGGACAGGGGGCGAACACCGGGGAGCTGTTTTTT	CASSKKGQGANTGELFF
TRBD2	TRBV7-9	TRBJ2-1	17	-	TGTGCCAGCAGCTTAGGACTAGCGGGAGGGGGTCTGGATGAGCAGTTCTTC	CASSLGLAGGGLDEQFF
-	TRBV29-1	TRBJ2-1	13	few	TGCAGCGTGCAATCGACCGGCGGGAATGAGCAGTTCTTC	CSVQSTGGNEQFF
TRBD2	TRBV19	TRBJ2-6	17	-	TGTGCCAGTAGTCCGGGACTAGCGAGGTCTGGGGCCAACGGCCTGACTTTC	CASSPGLARSGANGLTF
TRBD2	TRBV5-4	TRBJ2-5	17	-	TGTGCCAGCAGCCCGGGACTAGCGGGAGGCGCCGAAGAGACCCAGTACTTC	CASSPGLAGGAEETQYF
-	TRBV2	TRBJ2-5	13	-	TGTGCCAGCAGGCCTTATACGGGAGAGACCCAGTACTTC	CASRPYTGETQYF
-	TRBV6-1	TRBJ2-2	15	-	TGTGCCAGCAGTGAATTGGCAGGGGCGGGCGGGGAGCTGTTTTTT	CASSELAGAGGELFF
TRBD2	TRBV29-1	TRBJ2-7	11	-	TGCAGCATTGGAGCAAGGGAGGGGCAGTACTTC	CSIGAREGQYF
-	TRBV10-3	TRBJ1-1	14	-	TGTGCCATCAGTGACCCGAGCTTGAACACTGAAGCTTTCTTT	CAISDPSLNTEAFF
TRBD2	TRBV6-5	TRBJ2-7	14	few	TGTGCCAGCAGTCGACTAGCGGGGGGGCCCGATCCGTACTTC	CASSRLAGGPDPYF
TRBD2	TRBV2	TRBJ2-2	15	-	TGTGCCAGCAGTGAACTAGCGGCGAACACCGGGGAGCTGTTTTTT	CASSELAANTGELFF
TRBD1	TRBV27	TRBJ1-1	13	-	TGTGCCAGCAGTCCTGGACAGGGCCCTGAAGCTTTCTTT	CASSPGQGPEAFF
-	TRBV9	TRBJ1-1	16	once	TGTGCCAGCAGCGTAGGGGCCAGGGGCATGAACACTGAAGCTTTCTTT	CASSVGARGMNTEAFF
TRBD1	TRBV5-1	TRBJ1-2	14	few	TGCGCCAGCAGCCCGATCGACAGGGGCCATGGCTACACCTTC	CASSPIDRGHGYTF
-	TRBV5-1	TRBJ1-4	18	-	TGCGCCAGCAGCTGGGGGCCTGGCGGCAGGGAAACTAATGAAAAACTGTTTTTT	CASSWGPGGRETNEKLFF
TRBD1	TRBV27	TRBJ2-3	15	-	TGTGCCAGCAGTTTCAAGGGGACAGACACAGATACGCAGTATTTT	CASSFKGTDTDTQYF
TRBD1	TRBV29-1	TRBJ2-7	12	-	TGCAGCGCCAGGACAGGGGATGGGGAGCAGTACTTC	CSARTGDGEQYF
TRBD1	TRBV4-2	TRBJ1-4	16	-	TGTGCCAGCAGCCAATTGTGGACAGGAGGGGATGAAAAACTGTTTTTT	CASSQLWTGGDEKLFF
-	TRBV13	TRBJ2-7	12	-	TGTGCCAGCAGCCAGGGGATCGGGGAGCAGTACTTC	CASSQGIGEQYF
-	TRBV9	TRBJ1-1	14	-	TGTGCCAGCAGCGTAGGGTCTAGCGGGGTTGAAGCTTTCTTT	CASSVGSSGVEAFF
TRBD1	TRBV5-8	TRBJ2-3	14	-	TGTGCCAGCAGCTTCGGGACAGGAACAGATACGCAGTATTTT	CASSFGTGTDTQYF
TRBD2	TRBV2	TRBJ2-2	14	-	TGTGCCAGCAAGGCGGGAGAGAACACCGGGGAGCTGTTTTTT	CASKAGENTGELFF
-	TRBV18	TRBJ2-1	16	-	TGTGCCAGCTCACCACGGGGCAGGGGAGGGGACAATGAGCAGTTCTTC	CASSPRGRGGDNEQFF
-	TRBV25-1	TRBJ2-7	14	-	TGTGCCAGCAGTTCTTGGGGGCTCCCCTACGAGCAGTACTTC	CASSSWGLPYEQYF
TRBD2	TRBV27	TRBJ2-1	14	-	TGTGCCAGCAGAGCGGGGAGCTCCTACAATGAGCAGTTCTTC	CASRAGSSYNEQFF
TRBD1	TRBV5-1	TRBJ1-6	18	-	TGCGCCAGCAGCCCATACTCGCCGACAGGGGGTAGTGATTCACCCCTCCACTTT	CASSPYSPTGGSDSPLHF
-	TRBV5-6	TRBJ1-1	12	few	TGTGCCAGCAGTTTACAGGGCGCTGAAGCTTTCTTT	CASSLQGAEAFF